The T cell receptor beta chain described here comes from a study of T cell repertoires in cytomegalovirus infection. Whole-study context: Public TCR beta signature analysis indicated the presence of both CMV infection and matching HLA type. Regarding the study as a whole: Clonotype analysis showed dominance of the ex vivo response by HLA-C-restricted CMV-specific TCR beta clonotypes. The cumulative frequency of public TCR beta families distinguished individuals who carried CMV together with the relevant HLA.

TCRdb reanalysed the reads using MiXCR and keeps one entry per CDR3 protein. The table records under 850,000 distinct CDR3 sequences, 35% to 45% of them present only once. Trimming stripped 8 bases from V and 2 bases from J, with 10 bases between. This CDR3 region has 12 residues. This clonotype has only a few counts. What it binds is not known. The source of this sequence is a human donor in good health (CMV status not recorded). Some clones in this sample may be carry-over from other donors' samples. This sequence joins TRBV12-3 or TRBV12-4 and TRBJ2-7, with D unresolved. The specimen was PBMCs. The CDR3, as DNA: TGTGCCAGCGGGATTGCACCCTACGAGCAGTACTTC. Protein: CASGIAPYEQYF.